Reported below is one TCR beta chain. Method: immunoSEQ multiplex PCR; TCRdb's copy keeps in-frame clones and lacks some. The data contain about 87,000 clones, around 86% of them singletons. This sample is part of a study of blood T cell repertoires in COVID-19. At the level of the study: COVID-19 samples from acute and convalescent phases originated in the United States, Italy and Spain. From T cells, B-cell-depleted T cells, or PBMCs came the material, which was cDNA or gDNA.

CDR3 length: 16 residues. Trimming at V came to 4 bases and at J to 0 bases, leaving 6 bases not matched to a gene. CDR1 SGHVS and CDR2 FNYEAQ come from the germline V gene. J is TRBJ2-1 and V is TRBV7-6, with 7 bases lining up with TRBD1. This TCR was recovered from a woman in her 70s with acute or convalescent COVID-19. What was sequenced was peripheral blood. The CDR3 coding sequence is TGTGCCAGCAGCTCCGACAGGGCTAGCTCCTACAATGAGCAGTTCTTC. Its translation is CASSSDRASSYNEQFF.